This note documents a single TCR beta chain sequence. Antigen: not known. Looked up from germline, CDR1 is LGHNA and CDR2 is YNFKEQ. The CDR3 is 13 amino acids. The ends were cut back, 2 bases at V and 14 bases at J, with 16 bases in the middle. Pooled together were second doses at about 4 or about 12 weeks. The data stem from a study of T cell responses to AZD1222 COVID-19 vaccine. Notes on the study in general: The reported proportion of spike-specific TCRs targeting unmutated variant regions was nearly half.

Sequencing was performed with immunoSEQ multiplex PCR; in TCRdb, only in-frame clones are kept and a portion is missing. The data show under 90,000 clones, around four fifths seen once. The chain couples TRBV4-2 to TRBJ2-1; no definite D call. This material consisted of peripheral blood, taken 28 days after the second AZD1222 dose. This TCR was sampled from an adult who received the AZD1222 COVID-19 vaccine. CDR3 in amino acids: CASSQTGALVKFF. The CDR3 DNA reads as TGTGCCAGCAGCCAAACCGGCGCCCTGGTCAAGTTCTTC.